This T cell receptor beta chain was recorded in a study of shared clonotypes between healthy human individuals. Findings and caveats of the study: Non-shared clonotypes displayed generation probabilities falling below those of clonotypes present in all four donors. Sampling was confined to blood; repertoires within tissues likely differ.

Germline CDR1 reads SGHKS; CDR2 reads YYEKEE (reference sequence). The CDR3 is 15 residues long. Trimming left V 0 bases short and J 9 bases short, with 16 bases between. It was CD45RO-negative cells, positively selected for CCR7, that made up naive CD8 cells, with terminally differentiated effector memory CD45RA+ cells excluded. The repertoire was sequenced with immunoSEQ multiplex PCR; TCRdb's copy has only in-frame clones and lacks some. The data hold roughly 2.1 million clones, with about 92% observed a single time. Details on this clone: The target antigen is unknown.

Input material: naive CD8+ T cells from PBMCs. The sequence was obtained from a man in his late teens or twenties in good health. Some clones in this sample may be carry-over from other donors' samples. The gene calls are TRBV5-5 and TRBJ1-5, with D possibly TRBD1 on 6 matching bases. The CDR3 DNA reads TGTGCCAGCAGCTTGGACAGGGAAGGATTGGGGCCCCAGCATTTT. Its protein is CASSLDREGLGPQHF.